The rows below give T cell receptor beta chains drawn from one sample of a study of beta chain features in type 1 diabetes. Libraries were prepared by immunoSEQ multiplex PCR; TCRdb keeps only in-frame clonotypes and omits some of them. Of fewer than 900,000 clones listed, roughly a sixth were seen once; the top ten hold 0.023%. Sequences were obtained from naive CD4+ T cells from blood. These receptors were taken from a woman aged 18-29 years in good health. CDR3s leave out the opening cysteine and the closing phenylalanine or tryptophan. The order of the fields is CDR3 protein, J gene, D gene, V gene, clone size. The D gene is left open where the match is weak. Size tells how often a clone was seen (once, few, many) or the class of an expanded clone, and some rows leave it out.

ASSVEVWSDTQY TRBJ2-3 NA TRBV9 NA
ASSVAAGRAETQY TRBJ2-5 TRBD2 TRBV9 NA
ASSVASGAYDTQY TRBJ2-5 NA TRBV9 few
AIGTSGVYNEQF TRBJ2-1 TRBD2 TRBV10-3 NA
ASSPRDGNQPQH TRBJ1-5 NA TRBV7-2 few
ASSLVEALNGQF TRBJ2-1 NA TRBV7-2 few
ASRGQGASDGYT TRBJ1-2 TRBD1 TRBV5-1 NA
ASRSDSYEQY TRBJ2-7 NA TRBV2 few
ASSSRLAETQY TRBJ2-5 TRBD2 TRBV2 NA
ASKKPGNTGELF TRBJ2-2 NA TRBV27 few
ASRPGHGYGGYT TRBJ1-2 NA TRBV6-1 few
ASSESGTRGDEQF TRBJ2-1 TRBD2 TRBV6-1 few
ASSPPGSHNEQF TRBJ2-1 NA TRBV18 few
ASRREGLATNEKLF TRBJ1-4 NA TRBV27 few
ASSPPGLAGVNEQF TRBJ2-1 TRBD2 TRBV28 few
ASSLGDRVLGETQY TRBJ2-5 TRBD1 TRBV7-6 few
ASRRVGIAEAF TRBJ1-1 NA TRBV7-9 few
ASSLTGHRGGPRHTQY TRBJ2-3 TRBD1 TRBV7-3 few
ASSAQRLAGGSGELF TRBJ2-2 TRBD2 TRBV9 NA
ASSAHGNTEAF TRBJ1-1 NA TRBV9 NA
ASRGDRGTETQY TRBJ2-5 TRBD1 TRBV25-1 NA
ASSLADRGRTQY TRBJ2-5 TRBD1 TRBV18 once
ASSQGHPAAF TRBJ1-1 NA TRBV28 few